A selection of T cell receptor beta chains follows, all from one sample in a study of cytomegalovirus exposure and HLA in healthy donors. Assay used: immunoSEQ multiplex PCR; TCRdb lists only in-frame clones, some missing. The table records 150,000 or so clones, 81% of them present only once. The sample comprised PBMCs. The receptor set was obtained from a man between 45 and 60 years old in good health and CMV-seropositive. CDR3s leave out the opening cysteine and the closing phenylalanine or tryptophan. Clone size is given for some rows only: seen once, a few or many times, or a class if the clone is expanded.

abundance | v_gene | CDR3aa
NA | TRBV5-8 | ASSLKGARSGELF
NA | TRBV11-2 | ASSLAPGGEAF
NA | TRBV5-1 | ASSPGTANTEAF
NA | TRBV6-4 | ASSEQPDRGKAF
NA | TRBV5-1 | ASRRTGQELYGYT
NA | TRBV13 | ASSLRQRLF
NA | TRBV2 | ASSLSVNTEAF
once | TRBV5-8 | ASSFSGGAVYEQF
NA | TRBV5-6 | ASSWGVSGLNTEAF
NA | TRBV7-2 | ASSLALLRNEKLF
NA | TRBV9 | ASSLHRGADTQY
NA | TRBV28 | ASSPLAGGSRSYNEQF
NA | TRBV15 | ATSLEKVRTGELF
NA | TRBV28 | ASNLWGREQY
NA | TRBV4-3 | ASSQDRRGATNEKLF
NA | TRBV5-4 | ASSLDRWNTGELF
NA | TRBV10-3 | AISEDAVQETQY
NA | TRBV11-1 | ASSRKISGSPYNEQF
NA | TRBV5-4 | ASSLPGPTGELF
NA | TRBV15 | ATSRVAGRDEQF
once | TRBV11-1 | ASRDGTGKTGELF
NA | TRBV7-3 | ASSPDSLNYGYT
once | TRBV5-5 | ASSLGTGKNYEQY
NA | TRBV9 | ASSVGGGSGNTIY
NA | TRBV15 | ATSREPGGPYEQY
NA | TRBV6-1 | ASSENRGQGRRGYT
NA | TRBV30 | ACPSGQGATEAF
NA | TRBV6-6 | ASRAGEDTQY
NA | TRBV4-1 | ASSPPVDGGSSLGYQETQY
NA | TRBV7-9 | ASSLGGTGSDEQY
NA | TRBV11-1 | ASSPRTSGSYEQY
NA | TRBV5-1 | ATSKVAGNTGELF
NA | TRBV28 | ASSLPQTGAGETQY
NA | TRBV6-4 | ASGDRGLGTGELF
NA | TRBV5-1 | ASSFGLGTDTQY
NA | TRBV6-6 | ASSYSRLVETQY
NA | TRBV11-3 | ASSLISGNNEQF
NA | TRBV28 | ASRVRGPTNEKLF
NA | TRBV28 | ASRSSPRGSGYT
NA | TRBV5-6 | ASSIRTDGYT
NA | TRBV5-1 | ASSLERGGYT
NA | TRBV6-1 | ASSERRRFSYEQY
NA | TRBV11-2 | ASSLDPAGGLNTGELF
NA | TRBV9 | ASSGQGVYNEQF
NA | TRBV7-2 | ASSPGPGGTGSEKLF
NA | TRBV5-1 | ASKPGTSESYEQY
NA | TRBV7-8 | ASSFQGRDTEAF
NA | TRBV2 | ASRRQGSSNQPQH
NA | TRBV19 | ASSIPAREAETQY
NA | TRBV5-6 | ASSLFPNQPQH
NA | TRBV7-2 | ATQEGPNEKLF
NA | TRBV7-2 | ASSSTGGPYFGYT
NA | TRBV19 | ASSPGGERGYNEQF
few | TRBV2 | ASRDRGYEQY
NA | TRBV4-1 | ASSQSGGFGYT
NA | TRBV4-1 | ASSQEFERSYNEQF
NA | TRBV6-1 | ASSEYVTGGRDTQY
NA | TRBV15 | ATSRRTGAYNEQF
NA | TRBV28 | ASSLIADSYGYT